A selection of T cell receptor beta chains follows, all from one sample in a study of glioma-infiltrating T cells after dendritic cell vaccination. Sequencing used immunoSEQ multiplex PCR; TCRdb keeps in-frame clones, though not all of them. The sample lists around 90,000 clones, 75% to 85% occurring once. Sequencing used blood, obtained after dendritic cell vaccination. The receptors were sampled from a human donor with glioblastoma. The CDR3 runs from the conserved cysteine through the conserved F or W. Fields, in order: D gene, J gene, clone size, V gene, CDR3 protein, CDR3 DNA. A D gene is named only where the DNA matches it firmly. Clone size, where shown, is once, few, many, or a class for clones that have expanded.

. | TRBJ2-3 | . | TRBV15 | CATSRDPTSTDTQYF | TGTGCCACCAGCAGAGATCCAACTAGCACAGATACGCAGTATTTT
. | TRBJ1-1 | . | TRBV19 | CASSIVKNTEAFF | TGTGCCAGTAGTATAGTCAAGAACACTGAAGCTTTCTTT
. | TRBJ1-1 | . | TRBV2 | CASQGHTEAFF | TGTGCCAGCCAGGGTCACACTGAAGCTTTCTTT
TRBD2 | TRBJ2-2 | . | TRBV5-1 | CASVAGGSDTGELFF | TGCGCCAGCGTGGCGGGAGGAAGTGACACCGGGGAGCTGTTTTTT
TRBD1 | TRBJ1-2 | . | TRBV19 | CASSTRGQGVGGYTF | TGTGCCAGTAGTACCCGGGGACAGGGGGTCGGTGGCTACACCTTC
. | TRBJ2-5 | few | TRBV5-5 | CASSFSGSPQETQYF | TGTGCCAGCAGTTTCTCAGGGTCCCCACAAGAGACCCAGTACTTC
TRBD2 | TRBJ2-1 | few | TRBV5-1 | CASSSSGSHNEQFF | TGCGCCAGCAGCTCTAGCGGGAGCCACAATGAGCAGTTCTTC
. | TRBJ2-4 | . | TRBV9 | CASSGSPTGAKNIQYF | TGTGCCAGCAGTGGTAGCCCCACGGGGGCCAAAAACATTCAGTACTTC
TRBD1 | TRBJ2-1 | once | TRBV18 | CASSPSTGGTYNEQFF | TGTGCCAGCTCACCATCAACAGGGGGCACCTACAATGAGCAGTTCTTC
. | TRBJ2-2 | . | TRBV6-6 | CASSHWGGKNTGELFF | TGTGCCAGCAGTCACTGGGGGGGCAAGAACACCGGGGAGCTGTTTTTT
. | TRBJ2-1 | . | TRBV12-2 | CASPDCGRAFNEQFF | TGTGCAAGTCCTGATTGTGGGAGGGCCTTCAATGAGCAGTTCTTC